The 27 T cell receptor beta chains below come from one sample, sequenced in a study of human T cells and chemical hapten exposure. Time point specified: patch test 1, 2 weeks after DPC sensitization. Sample treatment: therapeutic diphenylcyclopropenone sensitization with weekly scalp DPC. In TCRdb, the RACE reads were re-called with MiXCR into one record per CDR3 protein. The data hold approximately 110,000 distinct CDR3 sequences, with approximately 11% observed a single time. Source: whole blood, taken in connection with sensitization to the hapten diphenylcyclopropenone (DPC). The receptors shown here come from a woman between 40 and 55 years old with alopecia areata. Some clones in this sample may be carry-over from other donors' samples.

The V call is TRBV2, the J call TRBJ2-2, with D maybe TRBD1 (5 bases). Per germline, CDR1 SNHLY and CDR2 FYNNEI. V lost 6 bases and J 3 bases, leaving 11 bases between the germline ends. The CDR3 sequence is 14 residues long. This CDR3 is CASRGQLYTGELFF. CDR3 in DNA: TGTGCCAGCAGGGGGCAGCTATACACCGGGGAGCTGTTTTTT.

This clonotype has just a few counts. This sequence joins TRBV5-4 and TRBJ2-3, with TRBD1 identical over 8 bases. CDR3 length: 14 amino acids. The V segment lost 4 bases and the J segment 4 bases; nucleotides outside the gene matches: 5. The germline gives CDR1 SGHNT, CDR2 YYREEE (reference sequence). Here the CDR3 reads CASSRTGLSDTQYF. The DNA of the CDR3 is TGTGCCAGCAGCAGGACAGGGCTTTCAGATACGCAGTATTTT.

This clonotype appeared many times. The rearrangement uses TRBV19 and TRBJ1-5; unclear D gene. This CDR3 has 13 amino acids. The V gene's germline CDR1 is LNHDA and CDR2 SQIVND (reference sequence). The germline V and J ends were trimmed by 4 bases and 1 base, with 5 bases remaining between them. CDR3 sequence reads: CASSTTSNQPQHF. In DNA, the CDR3 is TGTGCCAGTAGTACCACGAGCAATCAGCCCCAGCATTTT.

There are many counts of this clonotype. The chain is built from TRBV18 and TRBJ1-4, with D hard to call. Germline CDR1 and CDR2: KGHSH and LQKENI. The CDR3 has 16 amino acids. V gave up 0 bases and J gave up 3 bases, with 11 bases separating them. CDR3 amino acids: CASSPPIRLANEKLFF. CDR3 nucleotide sequence: TGTGCCAGCTCACCACCGATCCGTCTGGCTAATGAAAAACTGTTTTTT.

This clonotype occurred many times. This chain uses TRBV24-1 with TRBJ2-1; 10 bases match TRBD2. The CDR3 runs 15 residues. V was clipped by 10 bases and J by 5 bases; unmatched bases: 10. Germline-derived CDR1 and CDR2 are KGHDR and SFDVKD. CDR3: CATGKTGTSDNEQFF. The CDR3 DNA sequence: TGTGCCACAGGAAAAACCGGGACTAGCGACAATGAGCAGTTCTTC.

This clonotype has ten or more counts. The chain couples TRBV4-2 to TRBJ1-1; D unclear. V lost 1 base and J 8 bases, leaving 8 bases between the germline ends. Germline CDR1 LGHNA, CDR2 YNFKEQ. The CDR3 has 12 amino acids. CDR3 region: CASSQGGVEAFF. The CDR3 nucleotides are TGTGCCAGCAGCCAAGGGGGAGTAGAAGCTTTCTTT.

This clonotype showed up just a few times. This rearrangement joins TRBV7-9 to TRBJ1-2; 9 bases line up with TRBD1. Germline V gene sequence: CDR1 SEHNR, CDR2 FQNEAQ (reference sequence). With 3 bases clipped from V and 8 bases from J, the junction kept 7 bases outside the gene matches. CDR3 size: 14 residues. The CDR3 DNA sequence: TGTGCCAGCAGCTTTAAACAGGGGGCTGGCGGCTACACCTTC. Its protein is CASSFKQGAGGYTF.

The rearrangement uses TRBV6-5 and TRBJ1-1; no clear D gene. The CDR3 is 12 amino acids. The germline gives CDR1 MNHEY, CDR2 SVGAGI. V was clipped by 9 bases and J by 1 base, with 9 bases between them. This CDR3 is CASVSRNTEAFF. The CDR3 bases are TGTGCCAGTGTTTCCAGGAACACTGAAGCTTTCTTT.

V usage is TRBV12-5 and J usage is TRBJ1-2; 8 nucleotides align to TRBD1. V dropped 4 bases and J dropped 6; count of bases not matched to a gene: 1. Germline V gives CDR1 LGHNT, CDR2 FRNRAP. This CDR3 spans 12 amino acids. CDR3 coding DNA: TGTGCTAGTGGTTCACAGGGGGATGGCTACACCTTC. It translates to CASGSQGDGYTF.

In its sample, this clonotype was seen a few times. V usage is TRBV3-1 and J usage is TRBJ1-1, with no clear D. The CDR3 has 13 residues. The V and J ends lost 3 bases and 4 bases respectively, with 9 bases between them. Germline assignment: CDR1 LGHDT and CDR2 YNNKEL (reference sequence). The CDR3 DNA reads TGTGCCAGCAGCCACCCCGCGAGCACTGAAGCTTTCTTT. This gives the protein CASSHPASTEAFF.

This clonotype was detected ten times or more. V gene TRBV29-1 combines with J gene TRBJ1-5; unclear D gene. V lost 6 bases and J lost 3, with 12 bases in between. Germline-derived CDR1 and CDR2 are SQVTM and ANQGSEA. CDR3 length equals 13 residues. CDR3 nucleotide sequence: TGCAGCGTCGCGGAGAGTCTCAATCAGCCCCAGCATTTT. Amino acids: CSVAESLNQPQHF.

The sample holds many counts of this clonotype. The chain has TRBV7-2 and TRBJ2-3; 8 nucleotides agree with TRBD2. After removal of 0 bases from V and 4 bases from J, the junction contained 12 bases not matched to a gene. The germline gives CDR1 SGHTA, CDR2 FQGNSA. This CDR3 contains 18 residues. CDR3 DNA sequence: TGTGCCAGCAGCTTAGCGCTAAGCCGTCGGGGGGGCCCAGATACGCAGTATTTT. Translation gives CASSLALSRRGGPDTQYF.

This clonotype was seen more than once but under ten times. This chain links TRBV20-1 with TRBJ2-3; no clear D. The germline V gene encodes CDR1 DFQATT and CDR2 SNEGSKA (reference sequence). Deletions cut 3 bases from V and 1 base from J, with 8 bases between. The CDR3 extends over 13 amino acids. CDR3 residues: CSASPLRTDTQYF. The CDR3 DNA is TGCAGTGCTAGCCCTCTTCGCACAGATACGCAGTATTTT.

Many counts were recorded for this clonotype. This sequence joins TRBV6-1 and TRBJ1-1; D unresolved. The CDR3 has 13 amino acids. Trimming took off 0 bases at V and 2 bases at J, with 4 bases between the two ends. Per germline, CDR1 MNHNS and CDR2 SASEGT. The CDR3 loop is CASSEARNTEAFF. For the CDR3, the DNA is TGTGCCAGCAGTGAAGCTCGCAACACTGAAGCTTTCTTT.

V gene TRBV28 combines with J gene TRBJ2-5; 7 bases line up with TRBD1. CDR1 and CDR2 (germline): MDHEN, SYDVKM. J was trimmed by 9 bases and V by 7 bases; bases with no gene match: 5. This CDR3 region has 11 residues. The CDR3 DNA follows: TGTGCCAGCACCCAAGGACAGGCCCAGTACTTC. The encoded protein is CASTQGQAQYF.

The chain employs TRBV20-1 and TRBJ1-3; no reliable D call. Germline lookup yields CDR1 DFQATT and CDR2 SNEGSKA (reference sequence). The CDR3 has 14 residues. V lost 3 bases and J lost 1, with 10 bases in between. The CDR3 nucleotides read TGCAGTGCTAGGGCTCAGACTTCTGGAAACACCATATATTTT. Its protein product is CSARAQTSGNTIYF.

The genes are TRBV11-2 and TRBJ2-1, with a weak D call TRBD2 (5 bases). The CDR3 spans 15 residues. Germline V gene data show CDR1 as SGHAT and CDR2 as FQNNGV. V dropped 3 bases and J dropped 0 bases, with 9 bases sitting between them. CDR3 sequence: CASSFNRDSYNEQFF. The CDR3 DNA is TGTGCCAGCAGCTTTAACCGGGACTCCTACAATGAGCAGTTCTTC.

This clonotype was detected many times. V usage is TRBV29-1 and J usage is TRBJ2-4; D is unclear. From germline, CDR1 is SQVTM and CDR2 ANQGSEA. This CDR3 is built from 12 residues. V lost 3 bases to trimming and J lost 7 bases, with 10 bases between them. The CDR3 sequence: CSVEAGPNIQYF. Written as DNA, the CDR3 is TGCAGCGTTGAGGCCGGGCCCAACATTCAGTACTTC.

The V and J genes are TRBV7-8 and TRBJ2-1; 8 nucleotides agree with TRBD2. Trimming at V came to 5 bases and at J to 3 bases, leaving 9 bases not matched to a gene. The CDR3 consists of 16 residues. Germline values: CDR1 SGHVS, CDR2 FQNEAQ. CDR3 coding DNA: TGTGCCAGCAGCCTAAACCCTAGCGGGTACTACAATGAGCAGTTCTTC. Translation: CASSLNPSGYYNEQFF.

There are many counts of this clonotype. This chain uses TRBV18 with TRBJ1-2; D is uncertain. This CDR3 comprises 13 residues. V was pared by 2 bases and J by 6 bases, with 10 bases between. Germline-derived CDR1 and CDR2 are KGHSH and LQKENI. The chain's CDR3 is CASSPNGIHGYTF. The CDR3 region has the DNA TGTGCCAGCTCACCAAATGGGATTCATGGCTACACCTTC.

This clonotype was counted many times. The chain combines TRBV20-1 with TRBJ2-1, with 7 bases lining up with TRBD2. CDR1 DFQATT and CDR2 SNEGSKA come from the germline V gene (reference sequence). The CDR3 length is 15 residues. V was clipped by 6 bases and J by 1 base; unmatched bases: 9. The CDR3: CSASRAGRSYNEQFF. The CDR3 bases are TGCAGTGCCTCTCGAGCGGGGAGGTCCTACAATGAGCAGTTCTTC.

This rearrangement joins TRBV28 to TRBJ2-1; 10 positions match TRBD2. Germline-derived CDR1 and CDR2 are MDHEN and SYDVKM. J was trimmed by 8 bases and V by 6 bases; bases with no gene match: 10. CDR3 length equals 15 residues. The DNA for the CDR3 is TGTGCCAGCAGCCTGCAGCGGGAGGGCCAGGATGAGCAGTTCTTC. As protein: CASSLQREGQDEQFF. The full variable domain, completed using reference TRBV28 and TRBJ2-1, is DVKVTQSSRYLVKRTGEKVFLECVQDMDHENMFWYRQDPGLGLRLIYFSYDVKMKEKGDIPEGYSVSREKKERFSLILESASTNQTSMYLCASSLQREGQDEQFFGPGTRLTVL.

The rearrangement links TRBV20-1 to TRBJ2-2; 14 positions agree with TRBD2. Losses at the gene ends were 2 bases for V and 7 bases for J; bases not matched to a gene: 15. There are 19 residues in the CDR3. CDR1 is DFQATT and CDR2 is SNEGSKA in the germline V gene (reference sequence). CDR3: CSARPPGLAGVGKGGELFF. As DNA, the CDR3 is TGCAGTGCTAGACCCCCGGGACTAGCGGGAGTAGGGAAGGGCGGGGAGCTGTTTTTT.

This rearrangement joins TRBV7-9 to TRBJ2-3, with TRBD1 matching over 7 bases. J lost 5 bases, V lost 2 bases, and 4 bases had no gene match. This CDR3 spans 14 amino acids. The germline CDR1 and CDR2 sequences are SEHNR and FQNEAQ (reference sequence). The CDR3 DNA follows: TGTGCCAGCAGCTTAATAGGGGGCGGAGATACGCAGTATTTT. Protein: CASSLIGGGDTQYF.

This clonotype was seen a few times. The V gene is TRBV29-1, the J gene TRBJ2-2; D may match TRBD1 or TRBD2 (6 bases each). V lost 6 bases and J lost 4, with 12 bases in between. Per the germline V gene, CDR1 is SQVTM and CDR2 is ANQGSEA. The CDR3 spans 13 residues. The CDR3 bases are TGCAGCGTGGGGGGCCGGGGCACCGGGGAGCTGTTTTTT. This codes for CSVGGRGTGELFF.

This clonotype came up many times. The rearrangement links TRBV29-1 to TRBJ2-3; perhaps TRBD2 as D (5 bases). V was clipped by 3 bases and J by 0 bases, with 7 bases between them. In germline, CDR1 is SQVTM, CDR2 ANQGSEA. The CDR3 extends over 13 amino acids. This chain's CDR3 is CSVDRGSTDTQYF. The CDR3 nucleotides are TGCAGCGTTGATAGAGGGAGCACAGATACGCAGTATTTT.

The genes are TRBV2 and TRBJ2-1, with 13 bases fitting TRBD2. The CDR3 totals 15 residues. Unmatched junction bases numbered 5, after V lost 9 bases and J lost 3 bases. Germline CDR1 SNHLY, CDR2 FYNNEI. The CDR3 region is CARERTSGSYNEQFF. The CDR3 DNA follows: TGTGCCAGGGAGAGGACTAGCGGGAGCTACAATGAGCAGTTCTTC.